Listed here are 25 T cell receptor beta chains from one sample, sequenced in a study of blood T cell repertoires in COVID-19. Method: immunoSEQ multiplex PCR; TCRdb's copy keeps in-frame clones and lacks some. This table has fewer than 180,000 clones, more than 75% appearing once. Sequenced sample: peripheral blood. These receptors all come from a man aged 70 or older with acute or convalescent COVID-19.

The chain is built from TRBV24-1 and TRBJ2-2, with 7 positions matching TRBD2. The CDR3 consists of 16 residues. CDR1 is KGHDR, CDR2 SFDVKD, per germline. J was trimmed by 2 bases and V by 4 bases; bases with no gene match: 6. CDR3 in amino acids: CATSDPSGGNTGELFF. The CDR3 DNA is TGTGCCACCAGTGACCCTAGCGGAGGTAACACCGGGGAGCTGTTTTTT.

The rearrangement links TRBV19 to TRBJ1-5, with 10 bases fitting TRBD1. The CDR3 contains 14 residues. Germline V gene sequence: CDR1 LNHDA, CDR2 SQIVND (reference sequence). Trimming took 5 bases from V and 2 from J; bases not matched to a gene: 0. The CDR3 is CASSGTGGNQPQHF. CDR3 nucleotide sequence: TGTGCCAGTAGTGGGACAGGGGGCAATCAGCCCCAGCATTTT. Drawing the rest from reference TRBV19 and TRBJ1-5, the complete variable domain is DGGITQSPKYLFRKEGQNVTLSCEQNLNHDAMYWYRQDPGQGLRLIYYSQIVNDFQKGDIAEGYSVSREKKESFPLTVTSAQKNPTAFYLCASSGTGGNQPQHFGDGTRLSIL.

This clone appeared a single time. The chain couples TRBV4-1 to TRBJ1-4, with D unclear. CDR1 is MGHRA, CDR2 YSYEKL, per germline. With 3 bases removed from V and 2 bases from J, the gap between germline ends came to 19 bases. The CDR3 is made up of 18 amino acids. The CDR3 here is CASSHQAGGGPTNEKLFF. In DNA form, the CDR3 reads TGCGCCAGCAGCCATCAGGCAGGCGGAGGGCCTACTAATGAAAAACTGTTTTTT.

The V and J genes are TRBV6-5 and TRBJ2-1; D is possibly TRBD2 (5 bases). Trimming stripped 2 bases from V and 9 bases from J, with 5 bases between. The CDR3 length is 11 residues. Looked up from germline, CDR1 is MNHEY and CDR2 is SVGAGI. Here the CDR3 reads CASSYEGEQFF. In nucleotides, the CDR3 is TGTGCCAGCAGTTACGAGGGTGAGCAGTTCTTC.

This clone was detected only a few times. The CDR3 DNA sequence: TGTGCCAGCAGCTTACCCATGGGACAGCAAGAGACCCAGTACTTC. Its translation: CASSLPMGQQETQYF. The genes are TRBV11-2 and TRBJ2-5, with 7 nucleotides matching TRBD1. V lost 2 bases and J lost 2; bases outside the gene matches: 5. The CDR3 length is 15 residues. The germline V gene encodes CDR1 SGHAT and CDR2 FQNNGV.

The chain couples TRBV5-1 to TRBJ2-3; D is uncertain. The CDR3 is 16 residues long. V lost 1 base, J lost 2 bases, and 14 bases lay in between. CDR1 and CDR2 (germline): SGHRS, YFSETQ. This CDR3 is CASSLPQSPVTDTQYF. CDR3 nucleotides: TGCGCCAGCAGCTTGCCCCAGTCCCCCGTCACAGATACGCAGTATTTT.

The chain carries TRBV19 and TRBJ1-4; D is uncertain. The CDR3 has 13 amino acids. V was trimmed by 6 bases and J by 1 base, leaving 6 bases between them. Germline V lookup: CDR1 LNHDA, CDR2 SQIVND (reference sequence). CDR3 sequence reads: CASSFGTNEKLFF. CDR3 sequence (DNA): TGTGCCAGTAGCTTCGGAACTAATGAAAAACTGTTTTTT. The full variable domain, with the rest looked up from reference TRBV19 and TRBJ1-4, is DGGITQSPKYLFRKEGQNVTLSCEQNLNHDAMYWYRQDPGQGLRLIYYSQIVNDFQKGDIAEGYSVSREKKESFPLTVTSAQKNPTAFYLCASSFGTNEKLFFGSGTQLSVL.

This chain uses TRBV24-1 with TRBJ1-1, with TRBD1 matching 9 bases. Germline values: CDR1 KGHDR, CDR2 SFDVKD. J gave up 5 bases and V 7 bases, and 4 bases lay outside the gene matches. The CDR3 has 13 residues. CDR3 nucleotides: TGTGCCACCAGGCTCGGACAGGGGACTGAAGCTTTCTTT. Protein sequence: CATRLGQGTEAFF.

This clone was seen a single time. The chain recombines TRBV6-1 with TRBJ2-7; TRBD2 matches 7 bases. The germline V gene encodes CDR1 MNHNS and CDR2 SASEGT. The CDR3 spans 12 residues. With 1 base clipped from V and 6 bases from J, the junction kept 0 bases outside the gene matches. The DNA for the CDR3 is TGTGCCAGCAGTGAAGGGGGGGGCGAGCAGTACTTC. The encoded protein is CASSEGGGEQYF.

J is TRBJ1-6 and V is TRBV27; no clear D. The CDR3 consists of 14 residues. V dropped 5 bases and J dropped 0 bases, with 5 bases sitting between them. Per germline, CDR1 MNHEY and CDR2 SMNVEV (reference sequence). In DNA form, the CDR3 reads TGTGCCAGCAGTCCCGGCTCCTATAATTCACCCCTCCACTTT. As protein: CASSPGSYNSPLHF.

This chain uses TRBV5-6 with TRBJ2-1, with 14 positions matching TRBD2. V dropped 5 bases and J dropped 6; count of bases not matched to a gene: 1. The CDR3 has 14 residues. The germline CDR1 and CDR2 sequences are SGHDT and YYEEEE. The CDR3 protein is CASRTSGRANEQFF. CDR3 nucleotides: TGTGCCAGCAGGACTAGCGGGAGGGCCAATGAGCAGTTCTTC.

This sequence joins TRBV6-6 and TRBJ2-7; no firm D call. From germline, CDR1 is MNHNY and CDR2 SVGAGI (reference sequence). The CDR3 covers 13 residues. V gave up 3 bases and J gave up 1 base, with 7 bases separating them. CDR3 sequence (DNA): TGTGCCAGCAGTTATTACAGTTCCTACGAGCAGTACTTC. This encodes CASSYYSSYEQYF.

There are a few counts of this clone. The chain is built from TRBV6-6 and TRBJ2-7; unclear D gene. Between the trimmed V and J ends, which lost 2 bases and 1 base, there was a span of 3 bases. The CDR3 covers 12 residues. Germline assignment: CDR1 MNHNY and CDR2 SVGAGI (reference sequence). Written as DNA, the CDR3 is TGTGCCAGCAGTTACCAATCCTACGAGCAGTACTTC. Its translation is CASSYQSYEQYF.

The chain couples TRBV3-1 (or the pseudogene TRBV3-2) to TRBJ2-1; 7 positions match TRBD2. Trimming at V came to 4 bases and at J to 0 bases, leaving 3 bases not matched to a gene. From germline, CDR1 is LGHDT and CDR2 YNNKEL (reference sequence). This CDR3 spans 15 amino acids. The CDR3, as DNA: TGTGCCAGCAGCCCACTAGCGAGCTCCTACAATGAGCAGTTCTTC. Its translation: CASSPLASSYNEQFF.

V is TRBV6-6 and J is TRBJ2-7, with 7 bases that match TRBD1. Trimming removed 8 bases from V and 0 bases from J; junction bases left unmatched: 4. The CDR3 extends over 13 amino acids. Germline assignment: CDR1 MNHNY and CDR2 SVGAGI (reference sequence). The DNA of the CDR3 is TGTGCCAGCCGGGACAGAAGCTCCTACGAGCAGTACTTC. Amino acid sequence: CASRDRSSYEQYF.

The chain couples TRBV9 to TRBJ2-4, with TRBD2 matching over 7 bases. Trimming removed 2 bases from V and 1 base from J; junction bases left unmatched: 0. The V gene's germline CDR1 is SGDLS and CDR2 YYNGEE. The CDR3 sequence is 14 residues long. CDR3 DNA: TGTGCCAGCAGCGTCGGGGGGGCCAAAAACATTCAGTACTTC. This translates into CASSVGGAKNIQYF.

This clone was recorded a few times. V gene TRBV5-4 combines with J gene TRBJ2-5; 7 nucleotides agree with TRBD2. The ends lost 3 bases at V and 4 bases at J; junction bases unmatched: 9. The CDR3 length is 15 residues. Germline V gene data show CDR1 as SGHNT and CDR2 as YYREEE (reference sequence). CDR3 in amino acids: CASSWEGQGTETQYF. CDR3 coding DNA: TGTGCCAGCAGCTGGGAGGGGCAGGGTACAGAGACCCAGTACTTC.

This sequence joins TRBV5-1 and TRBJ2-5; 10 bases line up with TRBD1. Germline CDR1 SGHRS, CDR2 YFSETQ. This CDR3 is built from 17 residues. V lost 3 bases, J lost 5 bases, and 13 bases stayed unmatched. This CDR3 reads CASSYGPGQGSRETQYF. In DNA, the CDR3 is TGCGCCAGCAGCTACGGCCCGGGACAGGGGTCGCGTGAGACCCAGTACTTC.

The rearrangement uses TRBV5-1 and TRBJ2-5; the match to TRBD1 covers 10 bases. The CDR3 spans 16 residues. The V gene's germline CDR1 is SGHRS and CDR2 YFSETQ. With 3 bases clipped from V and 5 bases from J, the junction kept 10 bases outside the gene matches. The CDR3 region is CASSSARTGGRETQYF. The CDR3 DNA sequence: TGCGCCAGCAGCTCCGCTCGGACAGGGGGGAGGGAGACCCAGTACTTC.

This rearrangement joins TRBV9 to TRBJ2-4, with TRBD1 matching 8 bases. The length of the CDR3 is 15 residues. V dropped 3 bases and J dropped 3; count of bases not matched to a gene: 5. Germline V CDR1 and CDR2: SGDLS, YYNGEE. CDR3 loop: CASSGGTGVKNIQYF. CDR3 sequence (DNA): TGTGCCAGCAGCGGGGGGACAGGAGTCAAAAACATTCAGTACTTC.

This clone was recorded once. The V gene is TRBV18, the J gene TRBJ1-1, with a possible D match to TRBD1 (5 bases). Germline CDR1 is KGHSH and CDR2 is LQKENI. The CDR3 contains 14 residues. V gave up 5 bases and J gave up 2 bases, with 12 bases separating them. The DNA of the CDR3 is TGTGCCAGCTCAATAGGGCAGGGAAACACTGAAGCTTTCTTT. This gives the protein CASSIGQGNTEAFF.

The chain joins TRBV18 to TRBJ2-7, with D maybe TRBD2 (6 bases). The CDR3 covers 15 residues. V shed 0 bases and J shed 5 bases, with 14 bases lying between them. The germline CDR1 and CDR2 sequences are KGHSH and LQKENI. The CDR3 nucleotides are TGTGCCAGCTCACCACCTGGGCAGGGAGGCCACGAGCAGTACTTC. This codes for CASSPPGQGGHEQYF.

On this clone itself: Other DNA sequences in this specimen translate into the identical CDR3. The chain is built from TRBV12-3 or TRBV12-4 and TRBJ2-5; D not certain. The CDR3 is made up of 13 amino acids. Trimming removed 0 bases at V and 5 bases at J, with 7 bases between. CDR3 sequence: CASSLASQETQYF. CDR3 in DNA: TGTGCCAGCAGTTTAGCGTCCCAGGAGACCCAGTACTTC.

The CDR3 spells CASRPDWSTDTQYF. The CDR3 DNA reads as TGTGCCAGCAGGCCCGACTGGAGCACAGATACGCAGTATTTT. V and J are TRBV6-5 and TRBJ2-3; D gene ambiguous. The CDR3 length is 14 residues. V was cut by 6 bases and J by 0 bases, with 10 bases left in between. The germline V gene has CDR1 MNHEY and CDR2 SVGAGI.

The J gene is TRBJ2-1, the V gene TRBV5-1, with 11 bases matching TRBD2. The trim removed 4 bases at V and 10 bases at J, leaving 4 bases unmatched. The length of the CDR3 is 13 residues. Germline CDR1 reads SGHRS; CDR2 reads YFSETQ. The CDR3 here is CASSKLAGGEQFF. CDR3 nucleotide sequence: TGCGCCAGCAGCAAGCTAGCGGGAGGAGAGCAGTTCTTC.